Each of the 3 T cell receptor beta chains below was sequenced from the same sample in a study of OX40 agonist ivuxolimab in advanced cancers. Assay used: immunoSEQ multiplex PCR; TCRdb lists only in-frame clones, some missing. Of some 50,000 clones listed, around 90% were seen once; the top ten hold around 3.4%. Here the sequenced sample was CD4+ or CD8+ T cells sorted from blood, taken in a trial of the OX40 agonist ivuxolimab. These receptors all come from an adult with an advanced solid tumor such as melanoma, head and neck, liver or kidney cancer.

The gene calls are TRBV27 and TRBJ2-5; D remains unclear. Looked up from germline, CDR1 is MNHEY and CDR2 is SMNVEV (reference sequence). CDR3 length equals 14 residues. Trimming shortened V by 7 bases and J by 3 bases, and 15 bases separated the two germline ends. The CDR3 coding sequence is TGTGCCAGCATGGGTTTCGGCGGTAAAGAGACCCAGTACTTC. Translated: CASMGFGGKETQYF.

V usage is TRBV5-5 and J usage is TRBJ1-1, with a tentative D call TRBD1 (6 bases). Germline CDR1 is SGHKS and CDR2 is YYEKEE (reference sequence). This CDR3 spans 16 amino acids. Trimming left V 1 base short and J 2 bases short, with 15 bases between. CDR3 sequence reads: CASSLNGQILNTEAFF. CDR3 coding DNA: TGTGCCAGCAGCTTGAACGGACAGATTCTTAACACTGAAGCTTTCTTT.

The chain couples TRBV5-4 to TRBJ1-4, with D perhaps TRBD1 (5 bases). The germline gives CDR1 SGHNT, CDR2 YYREEE (reference sequence). Trimming removed 0 bases from V and 3 bases from J, with 9 bases in between. This CDR3 has 15 residues. This chain's CDR3 is CASSLGGAANEKLFF. DNA for the CDR3: TGTGCCAGCAGCTTGGGTGGGGCAGCTAATGAAAAACTGTTTTTT.